The T cell receptor beta chain described here comes from a study of OX40 agonist ivuxolimab in advanced cancers. Findings and limits, study-wide: More expanded clones were found, on average, in CD8+ than in CD4+ T cells.

Measured with immunoSEQ multiplex PCR; TCRdb has only the in-frame clones, and not every one. The sample has roughly 50,000 clones, approximately 88% seen once; the top ten hold approximately 13%. Note on this clone: What it binds is not known.

The CDR3 covers 14 residues. Germline V gives CDR1 LNHDA, CDR2 SQIVND (reference sequence). V gave up 5 bases and J gave up 0 bases, with 10 bases separating them. The chain joins TRBV19 to TRBJ1-1; D uncertain. This sample comprised CD4+ or CD8+ T cells sorted from blood, obtained in a trial of the OX40 agonist ivuxolimab. This TCR was recovered from an adult with an advanced solid tumor such as melanoma, head and neck, liver or kidney cancer. CDR3 sequence reads: CASSRGVMNTEAFF. In DNA, the CDR3 is TGTGCCAGTAGTCGAGGAGTAATGAACACTGAAGCTTTCTTT.